This T cell receptor beta chain was found in a study of Ad26.COV2.S vaccination and SARS-CoV-2 variants. Whole-study findings and limits: Measurements of TCR breadth and depth may have given underestimates of the total T cell responses. It was reported that spike-specific CD8+ and CD4+ T cell responses were substantially broad after vaccination.

Per the germline V gene, CDR1 is GTSNPN and CDR2 is SVGIG (reference sequence). Trimming took off 1 base at V and 4 bases at J, with 7 bases between the two ends. The CDR3 spans 12 residues. Libraries were prepared by immunoSEQ multiplex PCR; TCRdb keeps only in-frame clonotypes and omits some of them. Of roughly 380,000 clones detected, roughly 84% appear once; the ten largest clones hold 3.4%. On this clone itself: Antigen unknown.

Noted treatment: 15 to 20 received Ad26.COV2.S at low or high dose, single or two shots; about five received placebo; per-sample allocation not given. Sampling occurred on day 63 after the first vaccine or placebo injection. The receptor's source is a person aged 18-60 years who received the Ad26.COV2.S COVID-19 vaccine or a placebo. The sequences come from peripheral blood, collected in a trial of Ad26.COV2.S vaccine versus placebo. This sequence joins TRBV30 and TRBJ1-1; the D gene is possibly TRBD1 (6 bases). In nucleotides, the CDR3 is TGTGCCTGGAGTGAGGGGGGCACTGAAGCTTTCTTT. Translated: CAWSEGGTEAFF.